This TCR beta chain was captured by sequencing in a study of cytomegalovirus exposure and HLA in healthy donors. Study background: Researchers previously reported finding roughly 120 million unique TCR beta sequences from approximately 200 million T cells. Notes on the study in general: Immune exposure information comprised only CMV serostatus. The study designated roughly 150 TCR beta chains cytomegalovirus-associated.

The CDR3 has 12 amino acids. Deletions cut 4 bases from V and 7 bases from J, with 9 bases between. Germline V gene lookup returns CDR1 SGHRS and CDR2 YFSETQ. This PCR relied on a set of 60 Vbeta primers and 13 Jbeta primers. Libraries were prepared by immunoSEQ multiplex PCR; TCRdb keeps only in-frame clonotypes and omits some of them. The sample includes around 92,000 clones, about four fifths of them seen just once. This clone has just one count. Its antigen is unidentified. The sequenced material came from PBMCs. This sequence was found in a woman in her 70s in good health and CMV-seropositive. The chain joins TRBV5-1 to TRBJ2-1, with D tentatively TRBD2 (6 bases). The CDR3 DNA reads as TGCGCCAGCAGCCTGACTAGGAATGAGCAGTTCTTC. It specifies CASSLTRNEQFF.